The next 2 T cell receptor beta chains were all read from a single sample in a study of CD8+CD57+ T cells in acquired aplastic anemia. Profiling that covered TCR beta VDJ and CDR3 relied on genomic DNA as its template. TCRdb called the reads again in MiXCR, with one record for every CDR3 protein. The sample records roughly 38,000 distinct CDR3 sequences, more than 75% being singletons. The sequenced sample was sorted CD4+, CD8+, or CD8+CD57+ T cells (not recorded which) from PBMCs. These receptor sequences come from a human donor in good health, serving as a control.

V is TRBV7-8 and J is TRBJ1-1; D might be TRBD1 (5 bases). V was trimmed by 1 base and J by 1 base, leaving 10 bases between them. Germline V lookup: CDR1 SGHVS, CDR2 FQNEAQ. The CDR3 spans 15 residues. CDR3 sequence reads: CASSLEGLKNTEAFF. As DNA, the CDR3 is TGTGCCAGCAGCTTAGAGGGGTTAAAGAACACTGAAGCTTTCTTT.

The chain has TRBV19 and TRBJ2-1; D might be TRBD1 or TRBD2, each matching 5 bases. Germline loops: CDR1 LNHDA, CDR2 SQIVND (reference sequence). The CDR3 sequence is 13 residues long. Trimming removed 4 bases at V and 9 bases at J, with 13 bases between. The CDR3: CASSSRSGGEQFF. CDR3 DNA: TGTGCCAGTAGTAGCAGGAGTGGGGGTGAGCAGTTCTTC.